Below, 19 T cell receptor beta chains from the same sample are listed, as sequenced in a study of T cell repertoires in cytomegalovirus infection (dated by TCRdb to about 2019). What this sample's treatment or condition label stands for: in vitro stimulation with specific CMV peptide epitopes to enrich CMV-specific T cells. The antigens these receptors bind are not known. For sequencing, an Illumina HiSeq 1500 was employed. TCRdb redid the processing of the public reads, applying fastp at Q25 and MiXCR, and retained in-frame beta chains. A single entry per CDR3 protein holds the most common genes and DNA from its merged rows. The sample has about half a million distinct CDR3 sequences on record, around 35% of them singletons. Roughly 15% of the sample goes to the ten largest clones. The source material was cultured PBMCs, sampled from culture after CMV antigen stimulation. Receptor source: a human donor in good health (CMV status not recorded). Some clones in this sample may be carry-over from other donors' samples.

This clonotype was seen a few times. V usage is TRBV12-3 or TRBV12-4 and J usage is TRBJ2-4; possibly TRBD2 for D (5 bases). V gave up 3 bases and J gave up 7 bases, with 19 bases separating them. The CDR3 totals 16 residues. Here the CDR3 reads CASSFHGDGKRNIQYF. The CDR3 DNA reads as TGTGCCAGCAGTTTCCATGGAGACGGAAAGCGGAACATTCAGTACTTC.

This clonotype was seen a few times. The chain has TRBV6-5 and TRBJ2-5; 7 bases align to TRBD1. This CDR3 spans 14 amino acids. V shed 0 bases, J shed 2 bases, and the junction held 0 bases outside the gene matches. Looked up from germline, CDR1 is MNHEY and CDR2 is SVGAGI. The CDR3 protein is CASSYSTGQETQYF. CDR3 nucleotide sequence: TGTGCCAGCAGTTACTCGACAGGGCAAGAGACCCAGTACTTC.

This clonotype was picked up many times. J is TRBJ2-1 and V is TRBV4-1, with TRBD2 identical over 12 bases. The CDR3 runs to 18 residues. Germline lookup yields CDR1 MGHRA and CDR2 YSYEKL. Losses at the gene ends were 4 bases for V and 4 bases for J; bases not matched to a gene: 11. The CDR3 bases are TGCGCCAGCAGCCTTTCCTTACCAACTAGCGGGGGGTACAATGAGCAGTTCTTC. It translates to CASSLSLPTSGGYNEQFF.

This clonotype came up a few times. J is TRBJ2-7 and V is TRBV13, with TRBD2 matching over 13 bases. The CDR3 is 21 residues long. Germline V gives CDR1 PRHDT, CDR2 FYEKMQ (reference sequence). V shed 1 base, J shed 3 bases, and the junction held 18 bases outside the gene matches. CDR3 nucleotides: TGTGCCAGCAGCTTAGTCCGGACTAGCGGGAGAAAAGGATTTCGAATCTACGAGCAGTACTTC. Its protein is CASSLVRTSGRKGFRIYEQYF.

The table lists this clonotype with a few counts. The chain carries TRBV5-4 and TRBJ1-3; maybe TRBD1 (5 bases). Germline V gene data show CDR1 as SGHNT and CDR2 as YYREEE (reference sequence). The CDR3 runs 13 residues. Deletions cut 4 bases from V and 4 bases from J, with 9 bases between. CDR3 nucleotides: TGTGCCAGCAGCCCCACAGGAGGAAACACCATATATTTT. Protein: CASSPTGGNTIYF.

V usage is TRBV5-1 and J usage is TRBJ2-7; 10 positions match TRBD1. The trim removed 4 bases at V and 2 bases at J, leaving 3 bases unmatched. Germline V gene lookup returns CDR1 SGHRS and CDR2 YFSETQ. The CDR3 is 14 residues long. CDR3 amino acids: CASSPGQGAYEQYV. DNA for the CDR3: TGCGCCAGCAGCCCCGGACAGGGGGCCTACGAGCAGTACGTC.

The V and J genes are TRBV7-7 and TRBJ2-1, with D perhaps TRBD1 (7 bases). Germline V gives CDR1 SSHAT, CDR2 FNYEAQ (reference sequence). The CDR3 totals 14 residues. V lost 11 bases, J lost 7 bases, and 21 bases lay in between. CDR3 DNA: TGTGCCGTTCAAGGGGCAGGGGGGAGGAATGAGCAGTTCTTC. It translates to CAVQGAGGRNEQFF.

The V gene is TRBV27, the J gene TRBJ1-5; D gene unclear. CDR1 and CDR2 (germline): MNHEY, SMNVEV (reference sequence). CDR3 length equals 14 residues. The V end was cut by 4 bases, the J end by 3 bases, with 10 bases between. The CDR3 region is CASSSLAHNQPQHF. CDR3 DNA: TGTGCCAGCAGTTCCCTGGCTCACAATCAGCCCCAGCATTTT.

This clonotype was recorded many times. The genes are TRBV7-2 and TRBJ2-5, with TRBD1 as a possible D gene (5 bases). Germline values: CDR1 SGHTA, CDR2 FQGNSA. V was trimmed by 3 bases and J by 1 base, leaving 9 bases between them. This CDR3 is built from 14 residues. CDR3 sequence (DNA): TGTGCCAGCAGCTTCGCAGGGTCCCAAGAGACCCAGTACTTC. It codes for CASSFAGSQETQYF.

This clonotype occurred a few times. This sequence joins TRBV20-1 and TRBJ2-7; 8 nucleotides line up with TRBD2. The germline gives CDR1 DFQATT, CDR2 SNEGSKA (reference sequence). Unmatched junction bases numbered 10, after V lost 6 bases and J lost 0 bases. The CDR3 covers 15 residues. This CDR3 is CSAIPLAESSYEQYF. CDR3 nucleotides: TGCAGTGCCATCCCACTAGCGGAAAGCTCCTACGAGCAGTACTTC.

The gene calls are TRBV29-1 and TRBJ1-2, with D perhaps matching TRBD1 (6 bases). The V gene lost 6 bases and the J gene lost 0 bases, with 17 bases spanning the gap. The CDR3 contains 15 residues. Germline loops: CDR1 SQVTM, CDR2 ANQGSEA. CDR3 in amino acids: CSVDSTGSSNYGYTF. The CDR3 DNA sequence: TGCAGCGTAGACTCGACAGGATCTTCTAACTATGGCTACACCTTC.

The rearrangement joins TRBV11-2 to TRBJ1-5; D unresolved. V dropped 3 bases and J dropped 2 bases, with 11 bases sitting between them. This CDR3 region has 15 residues. The germline gives CDR1 SGHAT, CDR2 FQNNGV. The CDR3 DNA is TGTGCCAGCAGCTTTGGGCTTCGTGGCAATCAGCCCCAGCATTTT. Translating gives CASSFGLRGNQPQHF.

This clonotype was picked up a small number of times. The rearrangement uses TRBV20-1 and TRBJ1-5; unclear D gene. The CDR3 is 13 amino acids. V was shortened by 1 base and J by 4 bases, with 8 bases between the two germline ends. The germline V gene encodes CDR1 DFQATT and CDR2 SNEGSKA (reference sequence). The CDR3 sequence is CSARGAANQPQHF. CDR3 DNA sequence: TGCAGTGCTAGAGGGGCAGCAAATCAGCCCCAGCATTTT.

This clonotype has just one count. The chain joins TRBV28 to TRBJ2-1; the D is unclear. This CDR3 is built from 15 residues. CDR1 and CDR2 from the germline V gene are MDHEN and SYDVKM. Trimming cost V 5 bases and J 4 bases, with 15 bases left between them. CDR3 region: CASSPLSKLYNEQFF. The DNA for the CDR3 is TGTGCCAGCAGTCCGCTCTCCAAACTTTACAATGAGCAGTTCTTC.

This clonotype was observed many times. The chain is built from TRBV7-8 and TRBJ1-2, with 10 positions matching TRBD1. V lost 0 bases, J lost 3 bases, and 1 base stayed unmatched. The V gene's germline CDR1 is SGHVS and CDR2 FQNEAQ. The CDR3 is 15 residues long. CDR3 coding DNA: TGTGCCAGCAGCTTAGCAGGACAGGGGGACTATGGCTACACCTTC. This encodes CASSLAGQGDYGYTF.

The rearrangement links TRBV7-6 to TRBJ2-2, with 7 nucleotides matching TRBD1. The CDR3 runs to 15 residues. The germline CDR1 and CDR2 sequences are SGHVS and FNYEAQ. The J segment lost 2 bases and the V segment lost 5 bases, leaving 5 bases of the junction unmatched. The CDR3 here is CASSPQGKNTGELFF. CDR3 in DNA: TGTGCCAGCAGCCCACAGGGGAAAAACACCGGGGAGCTGTTTTTT.

The genes are TRBV19 and TRBJ2-4; D is tentatively TRBD1 or TRBD2 (5 bases each). In germline, CDR1 is LNHDA, CDR2 SQIVND (reference sequence). V gave up 1 base and J gave up 3 bases, with 16 bases separating them. The CDR3 has 17 amino acids. The CDR3 reads CASSIGSGSAGKNIQYF. The CDR3 bases are TGTGCCAGTAGTATAGGTTCAGGGAGCGCGGGCAAAAACATTCAGTACTTC.

CDR3 loop: CAIDSQREEPTNYNEQFF. DNA for the CDR3: TGCGCCATAGACAGTCAGCGGGAGGAACCGACCAACTACAATGAGCAGTTCTTC. This chain joins TRBV23-1 and TRBJ2-1; TRBD2 matches 9 bases. TRBV23-1 is classed as an ORF, of uncertain function. With V trimmed by 10 bases and J by 3 bases, 19 bases remained unmatched. This CDR3 has 18 residues.

This clonotype has just a few counts. The genes are TRBV19 and TRBJ1-1; D call uncertain. Germline-derived CDR1 and CDR2 are LNHDA and SQIVND (reference sequence). This CDR3 has 17 amino acids. Trimming left V 6 bases short and J 2 bases short, with 22 bases between. The CDR3, as DNA: TGTGCCAGTAGACTCAGGTGGACTGGCGCTGAAAACACTGAAGCTTTCTTT. This codes for CASRLRWTGAENTEAFF.